The source of this T cell receptor (beta chain) is a study of blood T cell repertoires in COVID-19. Study-wide context: Italy, Spain and the United States were the sources of the convalescent and acute COVID-19 samples. PBMCs, B-cell-depleted T cells, or T cells were the source of the cDNA or gDNA that made up the material.

Germline assignment: CDR1 SQVTM and CDR2 ANQGSEA. The length of the CDR3 is 14 residues. Trimming cost V 4 bases and J 7 bases; bases outside gene matches: 10. The table lists this clone with a count of one. Original data processing: Reference gene primer amplification gave nucleated cell count estimates. Profiled with immunoSEQ multiplex PCR; TCRdb holds only in-frame clones, not every one. V and J calls and clone size are given by that table; D and trimming were obtained from the DNA. The top ten clones hold more than 3% of a sample with roughly 390,000 clones, 85% of them seen once. This sequence originates from a woman under 30 with acute or convalescent COVID-19. Source material: peripheral blood. The J gene is TRBJ2-7, the V gene TRBV29-1; 10 bases line up with TRBD1. The CDR3 spells CSVGDRGRSGEQYF. Here the CDR3 DNA reads TGCAGCGTTGGGGACAGGGGAAGAAGTGGAGAGCAGTACTTC.